This T cell receptor beta chain was observed in a study of cytomegalovirus exposure and HLA in healthy donors. General observations from the study: The classifier was said to identify cytomegalovirus status with high specificity and sensitivity. Investigators reported more than 150 TCR beta chains as tied to cytomegalovirus.

The count of this clone is one. Its antigen is not known. It was with 60 Vbeta and 13 Jbeta primers that the PCR ran. The protocol was immunoSEQ multiplex PCR, while the TCRdb copy is restricted to in-frame clones and leaves out a portion. The repertoire holds some 170,000 clones, with almost 80% as singletons. Those who donated were healthy bone marrow donors. With 0 bases clipped from V and 5 bases from J, the junction kept 5 bases outside the gene matches. Germline V CDR1 and CDR2: MNHNY, SVGAGI (reference sequence). CDR3 length: 16 residues. Sequences were obtained from PBMCs. The rearrangement joins TRBV6-6 to TRBJ1-2; 11 bases line up with TRBD1. The sequence was collected from a man in his forties in good health and CMV-seropositive. The CDR3, as DNA: TGTGCCAGCAGTTACTCGCCGGGACAGGGGGATTATGGCTACACCTTC. Protein: CASSYSPGQGDYGYTF.